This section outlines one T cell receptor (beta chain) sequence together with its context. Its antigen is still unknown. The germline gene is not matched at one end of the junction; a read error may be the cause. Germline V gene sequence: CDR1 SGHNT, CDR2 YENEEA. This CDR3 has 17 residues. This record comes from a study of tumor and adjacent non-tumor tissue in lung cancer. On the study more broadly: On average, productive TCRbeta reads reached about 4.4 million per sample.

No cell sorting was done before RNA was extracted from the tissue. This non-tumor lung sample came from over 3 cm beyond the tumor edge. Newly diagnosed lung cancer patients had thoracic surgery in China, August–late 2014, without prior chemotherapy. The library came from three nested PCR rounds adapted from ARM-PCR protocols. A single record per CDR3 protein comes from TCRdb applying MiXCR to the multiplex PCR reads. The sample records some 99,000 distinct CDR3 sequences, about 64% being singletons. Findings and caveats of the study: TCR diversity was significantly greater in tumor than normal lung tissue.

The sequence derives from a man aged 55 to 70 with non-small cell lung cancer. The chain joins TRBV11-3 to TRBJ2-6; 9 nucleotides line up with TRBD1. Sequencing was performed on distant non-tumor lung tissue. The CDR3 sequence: CANSPGTGNYRANVLTF. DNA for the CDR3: TGTGCCAACAGCCCAGGGACAGGGAACTATAGGGCCAACGTCCTGACTTTC.